Below, 30 T cell receptor beta chains from the same sample are listed, as sequenced in a study of blood T cell repertoires in COVID-19. The repertoire was sequenced with immunoSEQ multiplex PCR; TCRdb's copy has only in-frame clones and lacks some. The sample consists of roughly 170,000 clones, roughly 85% of them appearing once. The sample taken for sequencing was PBMCs or T cells enriched from blood (not recorded which). These receptors were taken from a man in his sixties who had recovered from COVID-19.

The chain employs TRBV28 and TRBJ2-7; the match to TRBD1 covers 9 bases. The V segment lost 2 bases and the J segment 1 base; nucleotides outside the gene matches: 6. The germline V gene encodes CDR1 MDHEN and CDR2 SYDVKM. This CDR3 spans 16 amino acids. For the CDR3, the DNA is TGTGCCAGCAGTTTACTACAGGGGGCTTGGTCCTACGAGCAGTACTTC. Protein sequence: CASSLLQGAWSYEQYF.

The chain has TRBV5-1 and TRBJ1-1; 8 bases agree with TRBD1. The germline gives CDR1 SGHRS, CDR2 YFSETQ. There are 15 residues in the CDR3. V was pared by 1 base and J by 4 bases, with 6 bases of the junction left unmatched. CDR3: CASSLIGQGVTEAFF. CDR3 DNA sequence: TGCGCCAGCAGCTTGATTGGACAGGGAGTCACTGAAGCTTTCTTT.

The table lists this clone with a few counts. The CDR3 is CATSDPKGQGGTDTQYF. CDR3 nucleotide sequence: TGTGCCACCAGTGACCCCAAGGGTCAGGGAGGGACAGATACGCAGTATTTT. The chain carries TRBV24-1 and TRBJ2-3; 7 bases are a match to TRBD2. Per germline, CDR1 KGHDR and CDR2 SFDVKD. CDR3 length: 17 residues. The V and J ends lost 4 bases and 3 bases, in that order; junction bases with no gene match: 12.

This rearrangement joins TRBV5-5 to TRBJ1-1; no clear D. Per the germline V gene, CDR1 is SGHKS and CDR2 is YYEKEE (reference sequence). Deletions cut 0 bases from V and 11 bases from J, with 11 bases between. The CDR3 totals 12 residues. The CDR3 nucleotides are TGTGCCAGCAGCTTGGAAGTCGGCGGGGCTTTCTTT. Its protein product is CASSLEVGGAFF.

The gene calls are TRBV28 and TRBJ1-5; maybe TRBD1 (5 bases). The CDR3 sequence is 17 residues long. Germline CDR1 reads MDHEN; CDR2 reads SYDVKM. The V and J ends lost 3 bases and 2 bases respectively, with 17 bases between them. The CDR3 DNA sequence: TGTGCCAGCAGTTTTTGGGACTCGACGCGTGGCAATCAGCCCCAGCATTTT. Protein: CASSFWDSTRGNQPQHF. Full variable domain (outside the CDR3, taken from reference TRBV28 and TRBJ1-5): DVKVTQSSRYLVKRTGEKVFLECVQDMDHENMFWYRQDPGLGLRLIYFSYDVKMKEKGDIPEGYSVSREKKERFSLILESASTNQTSMYLCASSFWDSTRGNQPQHFGDGTRLSIL.

V gene TRBV5-6 combines with J gene TRBJ2-7, with D hard to call. V gave up 3 bases and J gave up 5 bases, with 6 bases separating them. Per germline, CDR1 SGHDT and CDR2 YYEEEE. This CDR3 region has 11 residues. This CDR3 reads CASSSVDEQYF. CDR3 coding DNA: TGTGCCAGCAGCTCGGTCGACGAGCAGTACTTC.

This chain joins TRBV9 and TRBJ1-2, with 7 bases aligning to TRBD1. Germline V gives CDR1 SGDLS, CDR2 YYNGEE. After removal of 0 bases from V and 0 bases from J, the junction contained 2 bases not matched to a gene. The CDR3 is made up of 15 amino acids. CDR3 sequence (DNA): TGTGCCAGCAGCGTAGAAGGGACAGCTAACTATGGCTACACCTTC. Its protein is CASSVEGTANYGYTF.

The V call is TRBV11-3, the J call TRBJ2-1; the D gene is possibly TRBD2 (6 bases). CDR3 length equals 15 residues. Trimming shortened V by 5 bases and J by 0 bases, and 11 bases separated the two germline ends. Germline lookup yields CDR1 SGHNT and CDR2 YENEEA. The CDR3 DNA reads TGTGCCAGCAGCCTGGCGGGACGCTCCTACAATGAGCAGTTCTTC. Residues: CASSLAGRSYNEQFF.

This clone was seen just once. The chain combines TRBV19 with TRBJ1-5; D gene uncertain. This CDR3 region has 15 residues. Germline CDR1 is LNHDA and CDR2 is SQIVND (reference sequence). Trimming stripped 3 bases from V and 0 bases from J, with 9 bases between. The CDR3 nucleotides read TGTGCCAGTAGTATCTCGGGGAATAGCAATCAGCCCCAGCATTTT. This encodes CASSISGNSNQPQHF.

The chain is built from TRBV18 and TRBJ1-4; 7 nucleotides match TRBD1. Germline trimming cut 6 bases from V and 4 bases from J; bases unmatched to any gene: 8. CDR3 length: 15 amino acids. Germline V gene sequence: CDR1 KGHSH, CDR2 LQKENI. The CDR3 region is CASSLDRDSNEKLFF. CDR3 DNA sequence: TGTGCCAGCTCGCTTGACCGGGACAGTAATGAAAAACTGTTTTTT.

This chain joins TRBV28 and TRBJ2-5; D is unclear. V lost 2 bases and J lost 1, with 8 bases in between. Germline-derived CDR1 and CDR2 are MDHEN and SYDVKM. This CDR3 has 14 amino acids. CDR3 in DNA: TGTGCCAGCAGTTTAGGCGGCCCCCAAGAGACCCAGTACTTC. Amino acids: CASSLGGPQETQYF.

This clone was observed a handful of times. The chain couples TRBV6-5 to TRBJ2-7, with 8 bases that match TRBD2. V gave up 2 bases and J gave up 0 bases; unmatched junction bases: 3. The CDR3 extends over 15 amino acids. Per germline, CDR1 MNHEY and CDR2 SVGAGI. The chain's CDR3 is CASSYQSGSSYEQYF. The CDR3 DNA sequence: TGTGCCAGCAGTTACCAGAGCGGGAGCTCCTACGAGCAGTACTTC.

Only a few counts were recorded for this clone. J is TRBJ1-6 and V is TRBV30; 11 bases are shared with TRBD1. Germline V lookup: CDR1 GTSNPN, CDR2 SVGIG (reference sequence). The CDR3 has 17 amino acids. The CDR3 coding sequence is TGTGCGTGCCCCGGACAGGGGGCTGGGACCTATAATTCACCCCTCCACTTT. Translation: CACPGQGAGTYNSPLHF.

The CDR3 nucleotides are TGTGCCAGCAGACAGGGCGGGAATGAGCAGTTCTTC. Its protein is CASRQGGNEQFF. The chain uses TRBV6-5 and TRBJ2-1; D is perhaps TRBD1 (6 bases). The CDR3 runs to 12 residues. Germline CDR1 MNHEY, CDR2 SVGAGI. Trimming left V 6 bases short and J 7 bases short, with 10 bases between.

The genes are TRBV9 and TRBJ2-6; unclear D gene. Trimming pared 0 bases from V and 0 bases from J, leaving 7 bases between. The CDR3 has 16 residues. Germline CDR1 SGDLS, CDR2 YYNGEE. CDR3 loop: CASSVDIFSGANVLTF. The CDR3 nucleotides are TGTGCCAGCAGCGTAGACATTTTCTCTGGGGCCAACGTCCTGACTTTC.

The rearrangement joins TRBV30 to TRBJ1-5; a possible D gene is TRBD1 (6 bases). This CDR3 contains 14 residues. Trimming stripped 2 bases from V and 6 bases from J, with 14 bases between. Germline lookup yields CDR1 GTSNPN and CDR2 SVGIG (reference sequence). The CDR3 reads CAWSSGVWGQPQHF. The CDR3 coding sequence is TGTGCCTGGAGTTCAGGGGTATGGGGTCAGCCCCAGCATTTT.

V is TRBV3-1 (or the pseudogene TRBV3-2) and J is TRBJ2-3, with 8 bases fitting TRBD2. Germline assignment: CDR1 LGHDT and CDR2 YNNKEL (reference sequence). Trimming took 4 bases from V and 4 from J; bases not matched to a gene: 7. CDR3 length equals 15 residues. The CDR3, as DNA: TGTGCCAGCAGCCTACCGGGGGGGGGCGCAGATACGCAGTATTTT. Translating it yields CASSLPGGGADTQYF.

The CDR3 DNA follows: TGTGCCAGCAGTTTAAGTCAGGGGAACGGTGAAAAACTGTTTTTT. Protein: CASSLSQGNGEKLFF. The chain couples TRBV28 to TRBJ1-4; tentatively, D is TRBD1 (6 bases). V was clipped by 2 bases and J by 7 bases, with 14 bases between them. Germline V gives CDR1 MDHEN, CDR2 SYDVKM. The CDR3 contains 15 residues.

This chain uses TRBV7-9 with TRBJ1-6; D possibly corresponds to TRBD1 (5 bases). The CDR3 runs 17 residues. V gave up 5 bases and J gave up 0 bases, with 14 bases separating them. The germline CDR1 and CDR2 sequences are SEHNR and FQNEAQ (reference sequence). The CDR3 DNA is TGTGCCAGCAGCCCCCGGAGACAGAGCTCCTATAATTCACCCCTCCACTTT. Its translation is CASSPRRQSSYNSPLHF.

The J gene is TRBJ1-6, the V gene TRBV30; 8 bases map to TRBD1. Germline-derived CDR1 and CDR2 are GTSNPN and SVGIG (reference sequence). Unmatched junction bases numbered 8, after V lost 4 bases and J lost 9 bases. This CDR3 comprises 14 residues. This chain's CDR3 is CAWTPDRGTSPLHF. Here the CDR3 DNA reads TGTGCCTGGACCCCCGACAGGGGTACTTCACCCCTCCACTTT.

This clone appeared a single time. This rearrangement joins TRBV29-1 to TRBJ2-1, with 8 bases lining up with TRBD1. With 7 bases clipped from V and 1 base from J, the junction kept 9 bases outside the gene matches. CDR3 size: 15 residues. The germline CDR1 and CDR2 sequences are SQVTM and ANQGSEA. CDR3 sequence (DNA): TGCAGCGCTCCTACAGGGGGTGGGTCCTACAATGAGCAGTTCTTC. It yields the protein CSAPTGGGSYNEQFF.

The rearrangement uses TRBV28 and TRBJ1-3, with D unclear. The CDR3 has 16 residues. Germline-derived CDR1 and CDR2 are MDHEN and SYDVKM. V was clipped by 6 bases and J by 0 bases, with 15 bases between them. The CDR3: CASSLNFRSSGNTIYF. The CDR3 region has the DNA TGTGCCAGCAGCCTTAACTTCCGGAGCTCTGGAAACACCATATATTTT.

V usage is TRBV7-9 and J usage is TRBJ1-4; no firm D call. Germline CDR1 reads SEHNR; CDR2 reads FQNEAQ (reference sequence). This CDR3 has 14 residues. V lost 5 bases and J lost 8, with 15 bases in between. The CDR3 reads CASSLDTSGEKLFF. The CDR3 DNA is TGTGCCAGCAGCCTCGACACCAGCGGAGAAAAACTGTTTTTT.

This sequence joins TRBV3-1 (or the pseudogene TRBV3-2) and TRBJ2-1; 10 nucleotides align to TRBD2. Germline trimming cut 2 bases from V and 6 bases from J; bases unmatched to any gene: 4. This CDR3 has 15 amino acids. In germline, CDR1 is LGHDT, CDR2 YNNKEL (reference sequence). Written as DNA, the CDR3 is TGTGCCAGCAGCCAAAGCTCTAGCGGGAGCAATGAGCAGTTCTTC. It specifies CASSQSSSGSNEQFF.

V is TRBV28 and J is TRBJ2-2; no firm D call. The germline V gene has CDR1 MDHEN and CDR2 SYDVKM. The CDR3 loop spans 14 amino acids. V lost 5 bases and J 5 bases, leaving 12 bases between the germline ends. The CDR3 is CASSKVQRTGELFF. CDR3 bases: TGTGCCAGCAGTAAGGTCCAGAGGACCGGGGAGCTGTTTTTT.

The genes are TRBV5-6 and TRBJ1-5; D may be TRBD1 (5 bases). There are 18 residues in the CDR3. Germline CDR1 and CDR2: SGHDT and YYEEEE. With 0 bases removed from V and 6 bases from J, the gap between germline ends came to 22 bases. CDR3 in DNA: TGTGCCAGCAGCTTGGCCCGTAGAAGTTGGCAGGGCCCTCAGCCCCAGCATTTT. As protein: CASSLARRSWQGPQPQHF.

V gene TRBV5-5 combines with J gene TRBJ1-5; D unclear. The CDR3 has 14 amino acids. Trimming cost V 1 base and J 6 bases, with 11 bases left between them. Germline V CDR1 and CDR2: SGHKS, YYEKEE (reference sequence). CDR3 nucleotides: TGTGCCAGCAGCTTGAGGCAGAGCGGTCAGCCCCAGCATTTT. Protein product: CASSLRQSGQPQHF.

This clone was observed a few times. The V gene is TRBV6-5, the J gene TRBJ2-7; 7 nucleotides line up with TRBD2. Unmatched junction bases numbered 5, after V lost 2 bases and J lost 1 base. This CDR3 region has 15 residues. Looked up from germline, CDR1 is MNHEY and CDR2 is SVGAGI. CDR3 nucleotide sequence: TGTGCCAGCAGTTACCGGCGGGAGAGGTCCTACGAGCAGTACTTC. The encoded protein is CASSYRRERSYEQYF.

The chain combines TRBV6-4 with TRBJ2-7; 9 bases match TRBD2. This CDR3 is built from 16 residues. The V gene's germline CDR1 is MRHNA and CDR2 SNTAGT. V trimming: 9 bases; J trimming: 0 bases; junction bases outside the gene matches: 12. The CDR3 region is CARLLGLASTSYEQYF. The CDR3 DNA reads TGTGCCAGGCTATTGGGACTAGCAAGTACCTCCTACGAGCAGTACTTC.

The rearrangement joins TRBV10-3 to TRBJ2-7; D gene uncertain. Germline lookup yields CDR1 ENHRY and CDR2 SYGVKD. The CDR3 sequence is 12 residues long. Trimming took off 3 bases at V and 3 bases at J, with 6 bases between the two ends. DNA for the CDR3: TGTGCCATCAGTGACCTTAGCTACGAGCAGTACTTC. Translated, it gives CAISDLSYEQYF.